Listed below are T cell receptor beta chains from one sample, sequenced in a study of T-cell memory formation after mild COVID-19. MiXCR, applied by TCRdb to the 5' RACE reads, yields one record per CDR3 protein. The table has about 310,000 distinct CDR3 sequences, 15% to 20% seen once; the top ten hold approximately 21%. The material sequenced was PBMCs or a T cell subset sorted from them (not recorded which). These receptor sequences come from a man between 18 and 29 years old who had mild COVID-19 (a few samples of this study predate the infection). Cell type and time point are not known. CDR3s include the opening cysteine and the closing phenylalanine or tryptophan. A D gene is named only where the DNA matches it firmly. Clone size is not always given. Where it is, it says once, few, many or a class for expanded clones.

>NA|NA|TRBJ2-3|TRBV5-8
CASYMVRYWSATDTQYF
TGTGCCAGCTACATGGTCCGGTATTGGTCCGCCACAGATACGCAGTATTTT
>few|NA|TRBJ2-5|TRBV29-1
CSAFGSSQETQYF
TGCAGCGCCTTCGGGAGTTCCCAAGAGACCCAGTACTTC
>NA|NA|TRBJ2-1|TRBV6-6
CASSYGPSDEQFF
TGTGCCAGCAGTTACGGTCCGTCGGATGAGCAGTTCTTC
>few|NA|TRBJ2-4|TRBV4-1
CASREGIGRKNIQYF
TGCGCCAGCAGAGAGGGGATAGGGCGCAAAAACATTCAGTACTTC
>many|NA|TRBJ2-1|TRBV4-3
CASSPQRAPSYNEQFF
TGCGCCAGCAGCCCCCAGCGGGCACCTTCCTACAATGAGCAGTTCTTC
>few|NA|TRBJ1-1|TRBV19
CASSFRAANTEAFF
TGTGCCAGTAGTTTCCGGGCGGCGAACACTGAAGCTTTCTTT
>many|NA|TRBJ2-2|TRBV9
CASSVGTNTGELFF
TGTGCCAGCAGCGTAGGGACGAACACCGGGGAGCTGTTTTTT
>few|NA|TRBJ2-2|TRBV12-3/TRBV12-4
CASSLVGAGELFF
TGTGCCAGCAGTTTAGTAGGGGCCGGGGAGCTGTTTTTT
>few|NA|TRBJ1-1|TRBV2
CASSDLGRQNTEAFF
TGTGCCAGCAGTGACTTGGGACGTCAGAACACTGAAGCTTTCTTT
>few|NA|TRBJ1-1|TRBV7-7
CASSPVRDTEAFF
TGTGCTAGCAGCCCCGTAAGGGACACTGAAGCTTTCTTT